The rows below give T cell receptor beta chains drawn from one sample of a study of blood T cell repertoires in COVID-19. Only in-frame clones appear in the TCRdb table, and some are missing; sequencing was by immunoSEQ multiplex PCR. There are 150,000 to 200,000 clones in the sample; roughly 80% occur only once, and approximately 12% lies in the top ten. The sample consisted of PBMCs or T cells enriched from blood (not recorded which). The receptors originated from a man in his forties or fifties who had recovered from COVID-19. Both conserved end residues are part of each CDR3. Fields, in order: V gene, D gene, clone size, J gene, CDR3 DNA, CDR3 protein. The D gene is left open where the match is weak. Size is omitted from some rows. Given values are once, few, many or a class for expanded clones.

v_gene: TRBV28; d_gene: NA; abundance: NA; j_gene: TRBJ1-6; CDR3nt: TGTGCCAGCCTAGGACAGTATAATTCACCCCTCCACTTT; CDR3aa: CASLGQYNSPLHF
v_gene: TRBV7-9; d_gene: NA; abundance: few; j_gene: TRBJ2-6; CDR3nt: TGTGCCAGCAGCTCTGCAAGAGGACAGTCGGGGGCCAACGTCCTGACTTTC; CDR3aa: CASSSARGQSGANVLTF
v_gene: TRBV3-1/TRBV3-2; d_gene: NA; abundance: NA; j_gene: TRBJ2-1; CDR3nt: TGTGCCAGCAGCCAAGACTGGTCAGCTGGCGGTGAGCAGTTCTTC; CDR3aa: CASSQDWSAGGEQFF
v_gene: TRBV28; d_gene: TRBD1; abundance: NA; j_gene: TRBJ2-2; CDR3nt: TGTGCCACCCGGACAGGGCTTCACACCGGGGAGCTGTTTTTT; CDR3aa: CATRTGLHTGELFF
v_gene: TRBV10-3; d_gene: NA; abundance: NA; j_gene: TRBJ1-6; CDR3nt: TGTGCCATCAGTGAGGATCAGGGGTCTAATTCACCCCTCCACTTT; CDR3aa: CAISEDQGSNSPLHF
v_gene: TRBV5-6; d_gene: NA; abundance: NA; j_gene: TRBJ1-2; CDR3nt: TGTGCCTCCATCTTAGGTGAGGGGGATGGCTACACCTTC; CDR3aa: CASILGEGDGYTF
v_gene: TRBV7-9; d_gene: NA; abundance: NA; j_gene: TRBJ2-6; CDR3nt: TGTGCCAGCAGCTTAGCGGCGGCTCCGCGCCTGACTTTC; CDR3aa: CASSLAAAPRLTF
v_gene: TRBV9; d_gene: NA; abundance: NA; j_gene: TRBJ1-4; CDR3nt: TGTGCCAGCACCCCTCTGGATGGCGGAAAACTGTTTTTT; CDR3aa: CASTPLDGGKLFF
v_gene: TRBV18; d_gene: TRBD1; abundance: NA; j_gene: TRBJ1-1; CDR3nt: TGTGCCAGCCTAACAGGGGTAAACACTGAAGCTTTCTTT; CDR3aa: CASLTGVNTEAFF
v_gene: TRBV19; d_gene: NA; abundance: NA; j_gene: TRBJ1-1; CDR3nt: TGTGCCAGTAGTATAGGCTACCTCTTGGTGTCTGAAGCTTTCTTT; CDR3aa: CASSIGYLLVSEAFF
v_gene: TRBV19; d_gene: TRBD2; abundance: NA; j_gene: TRBJ2-5; CDR3nt: TGTGCCAGCGGGGGGACTAGCGGGGGTCTGGAGACCCAGTACTTC; CDR3aa: CASGGTSGGLETQYF
v_gene: TRBV6-5; d_gene: TRBD1; abundance: NA; j_gene: TRBJ2-1; CDR3nt: TGTGCCAGCAGGGGGGACAGCAATGAGCAGTTCTTC; CDR3aa: CASRGDSNEQFF
v_gene: TRBV9; d_gene: NA; abundance: NA; j_gene: TRBJ1-2; CDR3nt: TGTGCCAGCAGCGTAGTACCACCCGGGTCAGCCCATGGCTACACCTTC; CDR3aa: CASSVVPPGSAHGYTF
v_gene: TRBV5-6; d_gene: NA; abundance: NA; j_gene: TRBJ1-6; CDR3nt: TGTGCCAGCAGTTACAGGACCCTCTATAATTCACCCCTCCACTTT; CDR3aa: CASSYRTLYNSPLHF
v_gene: TRBV5-1; d_gene: NA; abundance: NA; j_gene: TRBJ2-7; CDR3nt: TGCGCCAGCAGCTTGGAGGGCAGGGGCTCCTACGAGCAGTACTTC; CDR3aa: CASSLEGRGSYEQYF
v_gene: TRBV27; d_gene: NA; abundance: few; j_gene: TRBJ1-2; CDR3nt: TGTGCCAGCAGTTTTTTATCGGGGGGCCGTGGCTACACCTTC; CDR3aa: CASSFLSGGRGYTF
v_gene: TRBV7-2; d_gene: NA; abundance: NA; j_gene: TRBJ2-2; CDR3nt: TGTGCCAGCAGCTCAGGGACTGAAACAAGGGCCGGGGAGCTGTTTTTT; CDR3aa: CASSSGTETRAGELFF